This is a list of T cell receptor beta chains from one sample in a study of beta chain features in type 1 diabetes. Measured with immunoSEQ multiplex PCR; TCRdb has only the in-frame clones, and not every one. The sample has hundreds of thousands of clones, around 15% seen once. The sample consisted of central memory CD4+ T cells from blood. The receptors shown here come from a man younger than 45 in good health. Each CDR3 is given with its conserved first and last residue. A D gene is named only where the DNA matches it firmly. Expanded clones are given a class, and other clones once, few, many or no size at all.

D gene: TRBD1
J gene: TRBJ1-5
V gene: TRBV11-2
clone size: few
CDR3 DNA: TGTGCCAGCAGCTTAGCAGGGGGCTCCAATCAGCCCCAGCATTTT
CDR3 protein: CASSLAGGSNQPQHF

D gene: NA
J gene: TRBJ1-1
V gene: TRBV19
clone size: NA
CDR3 DNA: TGTGCCAGTAGTATAGGATGGAACACTGAAGCTTTCTTT
CDR3 protein: CASSIGWNTEAFF

D gene: NA
J gene: TRBJ2-5
V gene: TRBV15
clone size: many
CDR3 DNA: TGTGCCACCAGCAGAGATTCCGTCAGATTCCAAGAGACCCAGTACTTC
CDR3 protein: CATSRDSVRFQETQYF

D gene: NA
J gene: TRBJ1-3
V gene: TRBV9
clone size: NA
CDR3 DNA: TGTGCCAGCAGCGTGGATCTCGACAGCATCTCTGGAAACACCATATATTTT
CDR3 protein: CASSVDLDSISGNTIYF

D gene: NA
J gene: TRBJ1-1
V gene: TRBV6-5
clone size: few
CDR3 DNA: TGTGCCATCAGTGAGTCTCACAGGCAGGGAACTTTCTTT
CDR3 protein: CAISESHRQGTFF

D gene: TRBD1
J gene: TRBJ2-6
V gene: TRBV7-9
clone size: few
CDR3 DNA: TGTGCCAGCAGCGTGACTCGGGACAGGGACTCCGGGGCCAACGTCCTGACTTTC
CDR3 protein: CASSVTRDRDSGANVLTF

D gene: TRBD2
J gene: TRBJ2-7
V gene: TRBV4-1
clone size: many
CDR3 DNA: TGCGCCAGCAGCCTTGGGACTAGCGGGGTCTACGAGCAGTACTTC
CDR3 protein: CASSLGTSGVYEQYF

D gene: NA
J gene: TRBJ1-5
V gene: TRBV6-5
clone size: NA
CDR3 DNA: TGTGCCAGCAGTGAGAGGGCGCAGCCCCAGCATTTT
CDR3 protein: CASSERAQPQHF

D gene: NA
J gene: TRBJ2-7
V gene: TRBV18
clone size: NA
CDR3 DNA: TGTGCCAGCGCACACCTCCCTCCAGGGCGTTCCTACGAGCAGTACTTC
CDR3 protein: CASAHLPPGRSYEQYF

D gene: NA
J gene: TRBJ2-4
V gene: TRBV7-2
clone size: many
CDR3 DNA: TGTGCCAGCAGCCCCCCCAGGGGAAACATTCAGTACTTC
CDR3 protein: CASSPPRGNIQYF

D gene: TRBD2
J gene: TRBJ2-1
V gene: TRBV7-2
clone size: NA
CDR3 DNA: TGTGCCAGCAGCTTTTCTAGCGGGGACAATGAGCAGTTCTTC
CDR3 protein: CASSFSSGDNEQFF

D gene: NA
J gene: TRBJ2-3
V gene: TRBV6-1
clone size: NA
CDR3 DNA: TGTGCCAGCAGTCTAATAGCATGGAGCACAGATACGCAGTATTTT
CDR3 protein: CASSLIAWSTDTQYF

D gene: TRBD1
J gene: TRBJ1-5
V gene: TRBV27
clone size: few
CDR3 DNA: TGTGCCAGCAGTTCTGACAGGGTATCGGGTCAGCCCCAGCATTTT
CDR3 protein: CASSSDRVSGQPQHF

D gene: TRBD1
J gene: TRBJ2-5
V gene: TRBV20-1
clone size: NA
CDR3 DNA: TGCAGCGGACAGGGGCAGGAGACCCAGTACTTC
CDR3 protein: CSGQGQETQYF

D gene: TRBD2
J gene: TRBJ2-5
V gene: TRBV4-2
clone size: few
CDR3 DNA: TGTGCCAGCAGCCAAGAAGTAGCGGGGGGGGGCCAAGAGACCCAGTACTTC
CDR3 protein: CASSQEVAGGGQETQYF

D gene: NA
J gene: TRBJ2-7
V gene: TRBV7-2
clone size: few
CDR3 DNA: TGTGCCAGCAGCCCGAGACGGGGCCCATACGAGCAGTACTTC
CDR3 protein: CASSPRRGPYEQYF

D gene: NA
J gene: TRBJ1-1
V gene: TRBV20-1
clone size: NA
CDR3 DNA: TGCAGTGCTAAACAGAACACTGAAGCTTTCTTT
CDR3 protein: CSAKQNTEAFF

D gene: NA
J gene: TRBJ1-1
V gene: TRBV4-2
clone size: few
CDR3 DNA: TGTGCCAGCAGCCAAGAAAATACAGGGAGGACTGAAGCTTTCTTT
CDR3 protein: CASSQENTGRTEAFF

D gene: TRBD2
J gene: TRBJ2-6
V gene: TRBV2
clone size: NA
CDR3 DNA: TGTGCCAGCAGTGGGACGGGAGGGGCTGGGGCCAACGTCCTGACTTTC
CDR3 protein: CASSGTGGAGANVLTF

D gene: TRBD2
J gene: TRBJ2-3
V gene: TRBV4-2
clone size: NA
CDR3 DNA: TGTGCCAGCAGCCAAGAAACTAGCGGGTGGGATACGCAGTATTTT
CDR3 protein: CASSQETSGWDTQYF

D gene: TRBD1
J gene: TRBJ1-1
V gene: TRBV5-8
clone size: NA
CDR3 DNA: TGTGCCAGCAGCCCCTTTTACCCTAGGGGGCGCAGGGGCACTGAAGCTTTCTTT
CDR3 protein: CASSPFYPRGRRGTEAFF

D gene: NA
J gene: TRBJ2-3
V gene: TRBV30
clone size: NA
CDR3 DNA: TGTGCCTGGAGTGTGGGGGACACAGATACGCAGTATTTT
CDR3 protein: CAWSVGDTDTQYF

D gene: NA
J gene: TRBJ1-5
V gene: TRBV6-1
clone size: few
CDR3 DNA: TGTGCCAGCCGGGACATAAGCAATCAGCCCCAGCATTTT
CDR3 protein: CASRDISNQPQHF